One sample yielded the 2 T cell receptor beta chains listed below, sequenced in a study of blood T cell repertoires in COVID-19. Method: immunoSEQ multiplex PCR; TCRdb's copy keeps in-frame clones and lacks some. The data hold 140,000 to 150,000 clones, with approximately 90% observed a single time. The sequencing sample was made of peripheral blood. The source of these receptors is a man in his sixties with active or convalescent COVID-19.

V and J are TRBV3-1 (or the pseudogene TRBV3-2) and TRBJ1-1; D possibly corresponds to TRBD1 (6 bases). Trimming took off 4 bases at V and 10 bases at J, with 16 bases between the two ends. CDR1 and CDR2 (germline): LGHDT, YNNKEL (reference sequence). CDR3 length: 13 amino acids. Here the CDR3 DNA reads TGTGCCAGCAGCCCCCCCGCAGGGGTTGGAGCTTTCTTT. This translates into CASSPPAGVGAFF.

This sequence joins TRBV2 and TRBJ2-5; D remains ambiguous. CDR1 and CDR2 (germline): SNHLY, FYNNEI. The CDR3 totals 11 residues. Trimming left V 6 bases short and J 3 bases short, with 5 bases between. The CDR3 nucleotides are TGTGCCAGCAGATCAGAAGAGACCCAGTACTTC. It translates to CASRSEETQYF.